The TCR beta chain described here comes from a study of PD-L1 blockade in urothelial cancer. Broader study findings: A pretreatment blood TCR clonality that fell below the median predicted better progression-free and overall survival.

Time point: peripheral blood 6 weeks after treatment start. Locally advanced or metastatic urothelial carcinoma was diagnosed in the patients. For this clone: Its matching antigen is unknown.

Each PCR received spiked synthetic TCR analog templates. The protocol was immunoSEQ multiplex PCR, while the TCRdb copy is restricted to in-frame clones and leaves out a portion. This repertoire shows about 120,000 clones, roughly 83% found once; its top ten account for 2.4%. Per germline, CDR1 ENHRY and CDR2 SYGVKD. With 6 bases clipped from V and 4 bases from J, the junction kept 14 bases outside the gene matches. The CDR3 consists of 17 residues. The sequence came from a man aged 45-65 years with urothelial cancer. J is TRBJ2-3 and V is TRBV10-3; 9 nucleotides match TRBD2. Sequencing was performed on PBMCs, taken around atezolizumab (anti-PD-L1) treatment. CDR3 nucleotides: TGTGCCATCAGGGGCGGTGTAGGCGGGAGGGCCCCAGATACGCAGTATTTT. Its protein is CAIRGGVGGRAPDTQYF.